These 20 T cell receptor beta chains were sequenced from one sample in a study of beta chain features in type 1 diabetes listed by TCRdb under 2018. General findings and caveats noted by the study authors: In all four CD4+ subsets, TCRB CDR3 length was moderately but significantly shorter in type 1 diabetes patients.

No antigen has been identified for these receptors. The library came from the immunoSEQ multiplex PCR assay. The entire amount of isolated RNA was reverse transcribed using the High Capacity cDNA Reverse Transcription Kit, so the sequenced TCRB transcripts were expressed ones. This is the immuneACCESS table as TCRdb keeps it, with only in-frame sequences that have V and J called. A part of the clones is gone; compared with another copy, unresolved V genes explain less than half, and the rest is unexplained. The table for this sample lists 640,000 or so clones; more than 13% of them were counted only once. Of the sample, 0.035% to 0.045% is held by the ten largest clones. The material sequenced was naive CD4+ T cells from blood. This sample's cell subset or site label indicates: true naive CD4+ T cells. The receptors come from a man in his late teens or twenties with type 1 diabetes.

V usage is TRBV7-2 and J usage is TRBJ2-6; D is unclear. V was clipped by 5 bases and J by 7 bases, with 12 bases between them. CDR3 length: 14 residues. Germline CDR1 SGHTA, CDR2 FQGNSA. The CDR3 bases are TGTGCCAGCAGCCTTAACGTTGGAGCCAACGTCCTGACTTTC. Protein product: CASSLNVGANVLTF.

This chain links TRBV5-1 with TRBJ2-5, with 7 positions matching TRBD1. Germline V gene lookup returns CDR1 SGHRS and CDR2 YFSETQ. The CDR3 sequence is 16 residues long. With 1 base clipped from V and 2 bases from J, the junction kept 8 bases outside the gene matches. DNA for the CDR3: TGCGCCAGCAGCTTGTCACCGGGACAGACACAAGAGACCCAGTACTTC. Protein product: CASSLSPGQTQETQYF.

The sample holds a few counts of this clone. The V and J genes are TRBV9 and TRBJ2-3; D is perhaps TRBD2 (5 bases). The CDR3 has 17 residues. Deletions cut 4 bases from V and 2 bases from J, with 20 bases between. The germline CDR1 and CDR2 sequences are SGDLS and YYNGEE. The CDR3 DNA reads as TGTGCCAGCAGCCCCTCAACTAGATCTGGTCTCACAGATACGCAGTATTTT. This sequence encodes CASSPSTRSGLTDTQYF.

This clone came up a few times. V and J are TRBV14 and TRBJ2-7, with no clear D. Germline CDR1 is SGHDN and CDR2 is FVKESK. Between the trimmed V and J ends, which lost 4 bases and 2 bases, there was a span of 3 bases. The CDR3 covers 11 residues. CDR3 sequence: CASSRTYEQYF. Here the CDR3 DNA reads TGTGCCAGCAGCCGGACCTACGAGCAGTACTTC.

This clone was detected only a few times. This chain's CDR3 is CAWKLVTDTQYF. The CDR3 DNA reads TGTGCCTGGAAACTAGTCACAGATACGCAGTATTTT. The V call is TRBV30, the J call TRBJ2-3, with D possibly matching TRBD2 (5 bases). The CDR3 totals 12 residues. CDR1 and CDR2 (germline): GTSNPN, SVGIG (reference sequence). V dropped 4 bases and J dropped 2 bases, with 7 bases sitting between them.

This chain connects TRBV27 to TRBJ1-1, with D uncertain. V was clipped by 5 bases and J by 3 bases, with 16 bases between them. Germline values: CDR1 MNHEY, CDR2 SMNVEV (reference sequence). The CDR3 is 15 residues long. CDR3 nucleotides: TGTGCCAGCAGTGTCCGTTGGGATAGGGACACTGAAGCTTTCTTT. Translating gives CASSVRWDRDTEAFF.

The chain is built from TRBV18 and TRBJ2-7, with D unclear. This CDR3 has 10 residues. Per germline, CDR1 KGHSH and CDR2 LQKENI. The V gene lost 5 bases and the J gene lost 3 bases, with 2 bases spanning the gap. CDR3 sequence: CASSGYEQYF. The CDR3 DNA reads TGTGCCAGCTCAGGCTACGAGCAGTACTTC.

Remarks on this clone: One end of the junction does not line up with germline, which may come from a read error. The J gene is TRBJ2-3, the V gene TRBV7-9; TRBD2 matches at 13 bases. Germline V CDR1 and CDR2: SEHNR, FQNEAQ (reference sequence). The CDR3 is 18 amino acids. This CDR3 reads CASSSKKRGTSGTGTQYF. The CDR3 bases are TGTGCCAGCAGCTCAAAAAAGCGTGGGACTAGCGGGACAGGTACGCAGTATTTT.

This clone has a handful of counts. This chain links TRBV6-5 with TRBJ1-6, with D tentatively TRBD1 (5 bases). This CDR3 has 16 residues. Trimming stripped 0 bases from V and 7 bases from J, with 13 bases between. CDR1 is MNHEY and CDR2 is SVGAGI in the germline V gene. The CDR3 DNA reads as TGTGCCAGCAGTTACTCGAGGGGTCTGGGGAATTCACCCCTCCACTTT. Amino acids: CASSYSRGLGNSPLHF.

This chain joins TRBV5-6 and TRBJ1-5; 7 bases match TRBD1. The CDR3 has 16 residues. V lost 1 base to trimming and J lost 7 bases; unmatched junction nucleotides: 11. Germline CDR1 is SGHDT and CDR2 is YYEEEE. The chain's CDR3 is CASSLLWGQLGQPQHF. CDR3 DNA: TGTGCCAGCAGCTTGTTGTGGGGACAGCTCGGGCAGCCCCAGCATTTT.

This clone has a handful of counts. This sequence joins TRBV29-1 and TRBJ1-2; D gene uncertain. The germline gives CDR1 SQVTM, CDR2 ANQGSEA. V was trimmed by 3 bases and J by 7 bases, leaving 12 bases between them. This CDR3 comprises 12 residues. For the CDR3, the DNA is TGCAGCGTTGAGGTCCCGGGCTTTGGCTACACCTTC. It translates to CSVEVPGFGYTF.

The J gene is TRBJ2-5, the V gene TRBV15; no clear D. The CDR3 covers 12 residues. Trimming took off 8 bases at V and 5 bases at J, with 12 bases between the two ends. Germline CDR1 and CDR2: LNHNV and YYDKDF (reference sequence). The CDR3 loop is CATRRGRETQYF. DNA of the CDR3: TGTGCCACCCGCCGAGGCAGGGAGACCCAGTACTTC.

J is TRBJ2-5 and V is TRBV2; D uncertain. The germline V and J ends were trimmed by 6 bases and 0 bases, with 8 bases remaining between them. This CDR3 spans 13 amino acids. The germline V gene encodes CDR1 SNHLY and CDR2 FYNNEI. The CDR3 region has the DNA TGTGCCAGCAGCGCGGCGGACCAAGAGACCCAGTACTTC. Protein product: CASSAADQETQYF.

The gene calls are TRBV6-5 and TRBJ1-2, with TRBD1 identical over 10 bases. J lost 7 bases, V lost 4 bases, and 3 bases had no gene match. CDR3 length: 13 amino acids. Germline CDR1 MNHEY, CDR2 SVGAGI. CDR3 DNA: TGTGCCAGCAGTTCCGACAGGGGGCTTGGCTACACCTTC. This translates into CASSSDRGLGYTF.

The V gene is TRBV6-6, the J gene TRBJ2-7; 8 nucleotides align to TRBD1. V shed 6 bases and J 7 bases; nucleotides not matched to a gene: 14. Germline CDR1 MNHNY, CDR2 SVGAGI (reference sequence). The CDR3 contains 15 residues. This CDR3 is CASSYQGGQGNEQYF. Here the CDR3 DNA reads TGTGCCAGCAGCTACCAGGGTGGACAGGGCAATGAGCAGTACTTC.

The chain employs TRBV29-1 and TRBJ1-2, with D maybe TRBD1 (5 bases). Germline-derived CDR1 and CDR2 are SQVTM and ANQGSEA. CDR3 size: 15 residues. Trimming left V 2 bases short and J 0 bases short, with 13 bases between. The CDR3 sequence is CSVEPRRESNYGYTF. CDR3 coding DNA: TGCAGCGTTGAACCCCGCAGGGAATCTAACTATGGCTACACCTTC.

Notes on this clone: The sample contains more than one DNA sequence encoding this CDR3. The chain couples TRBV9 to TRBJ2-7, with 10 positions matching TRBD2. Germline CDR1 is SGDLS and CDR2 is YYNGEE. The CDR3 is 15 amino acids. V gave up 4 bases and J gave up 1 base; unmatched junction bases: 5. Here the CDR3 reads CASSPRTSGSYEQYF. CDR3 DNA: TGTGCCAGCAGCCCCAGGACTAGCGGATCCTACGAGCAGTACTTC.

The V and J genes are TRBV7-2 and TRBJ2-3; TRBD1 matches at 8 bases. Germline V gene lookup returns CDR1 SGHTA and CDR2 FQGNSA. Unmatched junction bases numbered 8, after V lost 5 bases and J lost 4 bases. The CDR3 covers 15 residues. The CDR3 loop is CASSPPPGGADTQYF. The CDR3 DNA follows: TGTGCCAGCAGCCCACCTCCAGGGGGCGCAGATACGCAGTATTTT.

The V call is TRBV29-1, the J call TRBJ2-1; no clear D. CDR3 length: 14 amino acids. Germline CDR1 and CDR2: SQVTM and ANQGSEA. The germline V and J ends were trimmed by 6 bases and 5 bases, with 17 bases remaining between them. CDR3 protein: CSVSGPPSNNEQFF. In nucleotides, the CDR3 is TGCAGCGTCTCCGGGCCGCCGAGTAACAATGAGCAGTTCTTC.

This clone was counted a few times. The V gene is TRBV10-3, the J gene TRBJ1-2; 7 nucleotides align to TRBD1. The trim removed 3 bases at V and 1 base at J, leaving 20 bases unmatched. Per the germline V gene, CDR1 is ENHRY and CDR2 is SYGVKD. This CDR3 comprises 20 residues. CDR3 nucleotides: TGTGCCATCAGTGATCCCCCACAACTAGGACAGGCCCGAAATAACTATGGCTACACCTTC. Translation: CAISDPPQLGQARNNYGYTF.